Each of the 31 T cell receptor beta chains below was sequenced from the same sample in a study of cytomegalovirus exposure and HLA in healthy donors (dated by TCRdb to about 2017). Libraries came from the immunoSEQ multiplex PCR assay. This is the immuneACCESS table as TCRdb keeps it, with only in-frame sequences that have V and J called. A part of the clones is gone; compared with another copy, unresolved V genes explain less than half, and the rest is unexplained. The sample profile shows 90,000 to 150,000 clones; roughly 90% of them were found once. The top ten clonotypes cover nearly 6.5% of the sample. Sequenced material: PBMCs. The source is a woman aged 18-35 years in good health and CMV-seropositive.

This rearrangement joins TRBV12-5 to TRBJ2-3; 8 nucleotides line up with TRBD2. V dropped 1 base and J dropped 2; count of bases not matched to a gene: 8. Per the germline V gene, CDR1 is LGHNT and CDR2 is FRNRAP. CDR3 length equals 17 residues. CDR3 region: CASGLGHTSGSTDTQYF. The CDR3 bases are TGTGCTAGTGGTTTGGGCCATACTAGCGGCTCCACAGATACGCAGTATTTT. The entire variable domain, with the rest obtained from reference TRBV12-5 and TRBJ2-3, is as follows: DARVTQTPRHKVTEMGQEVTMRCQPILGHNTVFWYRQTMMQGLELLAYFRNRAPLDDSGMPKDRFSAEMPDATLATLKIQPSEPRDSAVYFCASGLGHTSGSTDTQYFGPGTRLTVL.

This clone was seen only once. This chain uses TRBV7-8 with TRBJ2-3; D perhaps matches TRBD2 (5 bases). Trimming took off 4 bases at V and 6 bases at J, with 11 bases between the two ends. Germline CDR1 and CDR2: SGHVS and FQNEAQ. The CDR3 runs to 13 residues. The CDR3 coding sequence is TGTGCCAGCAGCTCACTAGTTGGGGATACGCAGTATTTT. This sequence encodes CASSSLVGDTQYF.

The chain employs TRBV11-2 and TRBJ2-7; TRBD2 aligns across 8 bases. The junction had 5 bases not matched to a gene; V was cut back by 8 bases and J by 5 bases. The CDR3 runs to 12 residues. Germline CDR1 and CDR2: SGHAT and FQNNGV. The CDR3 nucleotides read TGTGCCAGCGGGCTAGCGGGTGACGAGCAGTACTTC. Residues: CASGLAGDEQYF. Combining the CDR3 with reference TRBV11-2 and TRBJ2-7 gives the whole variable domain EAGVAQSPRYKIIEKRQSVAFWCNPISGHATLYWYQQILGQGPKLLIQFQNNGVVDDSQLPKDRFSAERLKGVDSTLKIQPAKLEDSAVYLCASGLAGDEQYFGPGTRLTVT.

CDR3 in amino acids: CASSPTGQGAGGYTF. The CDR3 region has the DNA TGCGCCAGCAGCCCCACCGGACAGGGGGCGGGTGGCTACACCTTC. V and J are TRBV5-1 and TRBJ1-2; 11 positions agree with TRBD1. This CDR3 contains 15 residues. Germline trimming cut 4 bases from V and 7 bases from J; bases unmatched to any gene: 9. CDR1 and CDR2 (germline): SGHRS, YFSETQ. The full variable domain, with the rest looked up from reference TRBV5-1 and TRBJ1-2, is KAGVTQTPRYLIKTRGQQVTLSCSPISGHRSVSWYQQTPGQGLQFLFEYFSETQRNKGNFPGRFSGRQFSNSRSEMNVSTLELGDSALYLCASSPTGQGAGGYTFGSGTRLTVV.

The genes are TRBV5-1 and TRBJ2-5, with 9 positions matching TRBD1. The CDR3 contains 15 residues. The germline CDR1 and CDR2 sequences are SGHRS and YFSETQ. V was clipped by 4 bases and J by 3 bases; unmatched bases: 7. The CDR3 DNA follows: TGCGCCAGCAGCCCGACACAGGGGGCAAAAGAGACCCAGTACTTC. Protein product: CASSPTQGAKETQYF.

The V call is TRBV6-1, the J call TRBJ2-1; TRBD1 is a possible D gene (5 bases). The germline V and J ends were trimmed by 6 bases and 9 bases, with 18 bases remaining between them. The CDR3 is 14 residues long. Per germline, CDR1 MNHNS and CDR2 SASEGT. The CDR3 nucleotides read TGTGCCAGCAGCACTTCCAGGGTGGTGAGTGAGCAGTTCTTC. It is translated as CASSTSRVVSEQFF.

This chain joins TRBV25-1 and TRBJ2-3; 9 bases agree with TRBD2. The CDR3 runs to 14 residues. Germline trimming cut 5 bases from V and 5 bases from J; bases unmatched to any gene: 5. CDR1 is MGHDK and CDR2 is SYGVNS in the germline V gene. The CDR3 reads CASSRRGGVDTQYF. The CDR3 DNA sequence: TGTGCCAGCAGTAGGCGGGGGGGTGTAGATACGCAGTATTTT.

In nucleotides, the CDR3 is TGTGCCAGTAGAGAATTCCGGGAGGATGGCTACACCTTC. As protein: CASREFREDGYTF. This chain connects TRBV19 to TRBJ1-2; unclear D gene. Looked up from germline, CDR1 is LNHDA and CDR2 is SQIVND (reference sequence). The CDR3 spans 13 residues. Trimming took off 6 bases at V and 6 bases at J, with 14 bases between the two ends. Full variable domain (missing parts from reference TRBV19 and TRBJ1-2): DGGITQSPKYLFRKEGQNVTLSCEQNLNHDAMYWYRQDPGQGLRLIYYSQIVNDFQKGDIAEGYSVSREKKESFPLTVTSAQKNPTAFYLCASREFREDGYTFGSGTRLTVV.

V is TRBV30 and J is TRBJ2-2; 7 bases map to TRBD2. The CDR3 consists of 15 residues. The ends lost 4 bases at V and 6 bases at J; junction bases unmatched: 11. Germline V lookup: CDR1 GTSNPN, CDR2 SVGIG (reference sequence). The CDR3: CAWTGGGVSAGELFF. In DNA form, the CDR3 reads TGTGCCTGGACCGGTGGGGGGGTTTCCGCCGGGGAGCTGTTTTTT.

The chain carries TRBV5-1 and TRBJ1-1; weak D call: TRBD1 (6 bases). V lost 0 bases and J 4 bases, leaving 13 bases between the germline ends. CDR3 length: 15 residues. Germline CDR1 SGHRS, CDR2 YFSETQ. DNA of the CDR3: TGCGCCAGCAGCTTGGGGAATGGGGGGGCCACTGAAGCTTTCTTT. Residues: CASSLGNGGATEAFF.

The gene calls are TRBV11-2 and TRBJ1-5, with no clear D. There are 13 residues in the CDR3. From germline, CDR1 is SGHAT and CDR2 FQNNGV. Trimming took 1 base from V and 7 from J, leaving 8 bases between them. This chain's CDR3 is CASSLGGWQPQHF. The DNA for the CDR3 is TGTGCCAGCAGCTTAGGAGGGTGGCAGCCCCAGCATTTT.

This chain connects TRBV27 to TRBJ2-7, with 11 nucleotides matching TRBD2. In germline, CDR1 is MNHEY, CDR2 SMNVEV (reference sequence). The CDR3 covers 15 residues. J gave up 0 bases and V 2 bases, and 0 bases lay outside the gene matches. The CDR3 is CASSLTSGGSYEQYF. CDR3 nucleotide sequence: TGTGCCAGCAGTTTAACTAGCGGGGGCTCCTACGAGCAGTACTTC.

The CDR3 protein is CASSGGTYGYTF. CDR3 bases: TGTGCCAGCTCTGGGGGGACCTATGGCTACACCTTC. The V call is TRBV9, the J call TRBJ1-2; D is perhaps TRBD1 (5 bases). In germline, CDR1 is SGDLS, CDR2 YYNGEE. V lost 7 bases and J lost 4, with 11 bases in between. The CDR3 is made up of 12 amino acids.

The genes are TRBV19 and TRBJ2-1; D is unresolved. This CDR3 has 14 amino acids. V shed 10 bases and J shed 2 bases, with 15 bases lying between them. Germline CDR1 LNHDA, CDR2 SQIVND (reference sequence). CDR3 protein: CATTSRGTYNEQFF. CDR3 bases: TGTGCCACAACCAGCCGAGGAACCTACAATGAGCAGTTCTTC.

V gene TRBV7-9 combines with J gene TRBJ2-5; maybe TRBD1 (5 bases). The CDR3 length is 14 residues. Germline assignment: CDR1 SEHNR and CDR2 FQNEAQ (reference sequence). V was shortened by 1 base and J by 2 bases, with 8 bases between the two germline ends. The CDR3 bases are TGTGCCAGCAGCTTAGGGGGCATACAAGAGACCCAGTACTTC. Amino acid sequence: CASSLGGIQETQYF.

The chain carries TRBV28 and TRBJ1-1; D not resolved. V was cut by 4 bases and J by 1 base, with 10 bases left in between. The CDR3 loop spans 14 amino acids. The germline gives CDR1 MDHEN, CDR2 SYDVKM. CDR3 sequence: CASSYQLTNTEAFF. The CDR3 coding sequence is TGTGCCAGCAGTTATCAACTTACGAACACTGAAGCTTTCTTT.

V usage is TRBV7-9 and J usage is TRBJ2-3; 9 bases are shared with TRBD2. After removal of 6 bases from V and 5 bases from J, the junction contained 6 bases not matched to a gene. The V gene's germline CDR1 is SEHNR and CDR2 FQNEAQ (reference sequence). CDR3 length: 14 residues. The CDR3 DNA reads TGTGCCAGCAGAGATAGCGGGGGAATAGATACGCAGTATTTT. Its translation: CASRDSGGIDTQYF.

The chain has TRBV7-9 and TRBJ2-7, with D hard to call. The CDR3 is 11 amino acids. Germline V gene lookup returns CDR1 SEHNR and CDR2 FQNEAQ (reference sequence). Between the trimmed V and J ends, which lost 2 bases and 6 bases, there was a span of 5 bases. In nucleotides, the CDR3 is TGTGCCAGCAGCTTATACGGCGAGCAGTACTTC. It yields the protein CASSLYGEQYF.

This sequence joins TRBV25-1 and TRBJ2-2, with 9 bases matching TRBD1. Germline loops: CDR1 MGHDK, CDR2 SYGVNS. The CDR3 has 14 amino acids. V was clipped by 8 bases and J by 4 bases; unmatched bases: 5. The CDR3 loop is CASGGQGGTGELFF. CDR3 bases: TGTGCCAGCGGGGGACAGGGCGGCACCGGGGAGCTGTTTTTT.

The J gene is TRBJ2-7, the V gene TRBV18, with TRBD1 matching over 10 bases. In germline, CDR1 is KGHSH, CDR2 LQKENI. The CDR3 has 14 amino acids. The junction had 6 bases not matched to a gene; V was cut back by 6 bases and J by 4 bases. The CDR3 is CASSSGQGGYEQYF. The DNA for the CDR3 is TGTGCCAGCTCTAGCGGACAGGGGGGATACGAGCAGTACTTC.

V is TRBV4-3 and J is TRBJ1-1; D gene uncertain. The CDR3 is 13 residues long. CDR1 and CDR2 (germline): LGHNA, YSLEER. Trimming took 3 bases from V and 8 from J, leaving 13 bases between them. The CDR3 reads CASSQVPSLEAFF. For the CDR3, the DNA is TGCGCCAGCAGCCAGGTCCCGAGCCTAGAAGCTTTCTTT.

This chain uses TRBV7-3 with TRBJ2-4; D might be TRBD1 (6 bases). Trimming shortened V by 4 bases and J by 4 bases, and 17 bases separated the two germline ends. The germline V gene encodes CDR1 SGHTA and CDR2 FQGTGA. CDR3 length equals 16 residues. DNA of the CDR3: TGTGCCAGCAGCTCCGGTAGCAGGGGCGGTAAAAACATTCAGTACTTC. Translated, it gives CASSSGSRGGKNIQYF.

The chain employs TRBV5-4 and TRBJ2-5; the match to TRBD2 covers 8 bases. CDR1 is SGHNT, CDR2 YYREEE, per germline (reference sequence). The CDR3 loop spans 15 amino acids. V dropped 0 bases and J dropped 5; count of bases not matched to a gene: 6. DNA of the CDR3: TGTGCCAGCAGCTTGGCGGGGGGGCGCGGGGAGACCCAGTACTTC. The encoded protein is CASSLAGGRGETQYF.

The CDR3 loop is CASSLNFLVGSGELFF. DNA of the CDR3: TGTGCCAGCAGCTTAAATTTTCTGGTTGGCAGCGGGGAGCTGTTTTTT. The rearrangement links TRBV7-2 to TRBJ2-2; D gene ambiguous. Trimming shortened V by 2 bases and J by 7 bases, and 17 bases separated the two germline ends. The V gene's germline CDR1 is SGHTA and CDR2 FQGNSA. The CDR3 has 16 amino acids.

The CDR3 here is CASSNPLFGAGGQSNEQFF. CDR3 sequence (DNA): TGTGCCAGCAGCAACCCCCTATTTGGGGCGGGGGGGCAGTCAAATGAGCAGTTCTTC. The chain employs TRBV9 and TRBJ2-1; 9 bases agree with TRBD2. V lost 4 bases, J lost 7 bases, and 21 bases stayed unmatched. The CDR3 totals 19 residues. Germline V CDR1 and CDR2: SGDLS, YYNGEE. The full variable domain, rest sourced from reference TRBV9 and TRBJ2-1, is DSGVTQTPKHLITATGQRVTLRCSPRSGDLSVYWYQQSLDQGLQFLIQYYNGEERAKGNILERFSAQQFPDLHSELNLSSLELGDSALYFCASSNPLFGAGGQSNEQFFGPGTRLTVL.

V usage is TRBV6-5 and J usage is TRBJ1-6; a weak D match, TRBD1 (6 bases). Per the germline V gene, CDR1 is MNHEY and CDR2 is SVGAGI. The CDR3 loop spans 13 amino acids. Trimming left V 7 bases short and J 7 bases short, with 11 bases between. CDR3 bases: TGTGCCAGCAAGCAGGGGATGAATTCACCCCTCCACTTT. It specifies CASKQGMNSPLHF.

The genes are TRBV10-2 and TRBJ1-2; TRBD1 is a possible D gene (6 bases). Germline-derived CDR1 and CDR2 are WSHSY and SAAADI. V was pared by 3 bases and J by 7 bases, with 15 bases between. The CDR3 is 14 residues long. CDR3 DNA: TGCGCCAGCAGTGATGCCCAACCCAGGGGTGGCTACACCTTC. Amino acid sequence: CASSDAQPRGGYTF.

The CDR3 sequence is CAWGRRGGPDTQYF. The CDR3 region has the DNA TGTGCCTGGGGACGCCGAGGGGGCCCAGATACGCAGTATTTT. V usage is TRBV30 and J usage is TRBJ2-3; 7 nucleotides agree with TRBD1. CDR1 is GTSNPN, CDR2 SVGIG, per germline (reference sequence). J lost 4 bases, V lost 5 bases, and 9 bases had no gene match. There are 14 residues in the CDR3.

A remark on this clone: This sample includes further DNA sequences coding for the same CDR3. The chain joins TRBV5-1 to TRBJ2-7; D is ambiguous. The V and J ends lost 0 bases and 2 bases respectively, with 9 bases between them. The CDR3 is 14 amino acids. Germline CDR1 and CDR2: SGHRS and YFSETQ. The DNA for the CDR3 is TGCGCCAGCAGCTTGGATGGCGGTGCCTACGAGCAGTACTTC. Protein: CASSLDGGAYEQYF. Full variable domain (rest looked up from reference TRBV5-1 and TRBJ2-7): KAGVTQTPRYLIKTRGQQVTLSCSPISGHRSVSWYQQTPGQGLQFLFEYFSETQRNKGNFPGRFSGRQFSNSRSEMNVSTLELGDSALYLCASSLDGGAYEQYFGPGTRLTVT.

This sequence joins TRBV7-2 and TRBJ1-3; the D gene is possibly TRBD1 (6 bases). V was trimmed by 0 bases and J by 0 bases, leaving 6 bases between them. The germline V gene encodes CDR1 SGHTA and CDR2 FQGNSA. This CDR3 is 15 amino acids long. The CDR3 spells CASSLATGSGNTIYF. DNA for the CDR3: TGTGCCAGCAGCTTAGCGACAGGCTCTGGAAACACCATATATTTT.

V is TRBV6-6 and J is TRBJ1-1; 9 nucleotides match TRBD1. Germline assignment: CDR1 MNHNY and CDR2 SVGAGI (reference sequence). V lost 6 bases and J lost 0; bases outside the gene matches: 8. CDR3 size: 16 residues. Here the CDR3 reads CASRTTGTGLNTEAFF. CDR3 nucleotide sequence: TGTGCCAGCAGAACGACCGGGACAGGGTTGAACACTGAAGCTTTCTTT.